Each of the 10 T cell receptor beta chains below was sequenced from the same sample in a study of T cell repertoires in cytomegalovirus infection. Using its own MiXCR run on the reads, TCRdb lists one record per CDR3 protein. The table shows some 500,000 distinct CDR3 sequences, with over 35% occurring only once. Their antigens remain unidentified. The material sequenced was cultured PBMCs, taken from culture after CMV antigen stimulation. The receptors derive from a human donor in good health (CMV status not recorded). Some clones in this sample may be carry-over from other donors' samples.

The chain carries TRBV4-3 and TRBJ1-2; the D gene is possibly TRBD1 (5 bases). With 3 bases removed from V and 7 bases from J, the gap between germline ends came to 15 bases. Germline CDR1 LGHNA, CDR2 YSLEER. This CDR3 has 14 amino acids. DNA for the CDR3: TGCGCCAGCAGCCAGGCTACAGGATTAGGTGGCTACACCTTC. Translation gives CASSQATGLGGYTF.

Written as DNA, the CDR3 is TGCGCCAGCAGCCAAGGGAAACAGACGAGGACTGAAGCTTTCTTT. Residues: CASSQGKQTRTEAFF. The chain carries TRBV4-1 and TRBJ1-1; D is uncertain. CDR1 MGHRA and CDR2 YSYEKL come from the germline V gene. The CDR3 is 15 residues long. V was clipped by 1 base and J by 5 bases, with 14 bases between them.

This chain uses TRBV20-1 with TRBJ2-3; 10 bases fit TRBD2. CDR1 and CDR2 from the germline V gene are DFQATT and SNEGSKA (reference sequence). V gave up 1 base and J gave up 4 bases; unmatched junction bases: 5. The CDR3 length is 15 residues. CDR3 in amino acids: CSARALAGDPDTQYF. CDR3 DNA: TGCAGTGCTAGAGCTCTAGCGGGAGACCCAGATACGCAGTATTTT.

The CDR3 DNA reads TGTGCCAGCAGCTTCCCCCCGCTTACGCAGTATTTT. This gives the protein CASSFPPLTQYF. The V gene is TRBV7-2, the J gene TRBJ2-3; no firm D call. The germline CDR1 and CDR2 sequences are SGHTA and FQGNSA. CDR3 length equals 12 residues. V lost 3 bases to trimming and J lost 8 bases, with 9 bases between them.

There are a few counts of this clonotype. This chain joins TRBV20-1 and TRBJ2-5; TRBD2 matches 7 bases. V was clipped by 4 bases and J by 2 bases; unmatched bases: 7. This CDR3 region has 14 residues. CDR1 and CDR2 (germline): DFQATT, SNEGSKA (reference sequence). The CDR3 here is CSATSGREQETQYF. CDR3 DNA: TGCAGTGCTACTTCGGGGCGGGAGCAAGAGACCCAGTACTTC.

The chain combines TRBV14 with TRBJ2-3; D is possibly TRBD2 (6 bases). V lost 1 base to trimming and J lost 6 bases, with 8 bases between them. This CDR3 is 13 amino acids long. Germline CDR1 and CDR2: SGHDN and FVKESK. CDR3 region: CASSQVLADTQYF. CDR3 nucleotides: TGTGCCAGCAGCCAAGTGCTAGCGGATACGCAGTATTTT.

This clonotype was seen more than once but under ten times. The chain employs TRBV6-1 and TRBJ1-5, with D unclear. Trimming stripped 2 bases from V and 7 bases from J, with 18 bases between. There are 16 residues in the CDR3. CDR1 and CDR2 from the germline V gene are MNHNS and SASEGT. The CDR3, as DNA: TGTGCCAGCAGTGAACCGCCTCCGGGCCGAAGACAGCCCCAGCATTTT. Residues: CASSEPPPGRRQPQHF.

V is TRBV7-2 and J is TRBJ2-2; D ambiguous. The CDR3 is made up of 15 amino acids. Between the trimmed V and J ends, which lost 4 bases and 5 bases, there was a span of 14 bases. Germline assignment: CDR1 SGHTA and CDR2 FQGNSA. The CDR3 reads CASSSAPRQTGELFF. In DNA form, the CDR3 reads TGTGCCAGCAGCTCGGCCCCCCGACAAACCGGGGAGCTGTTTTTT.

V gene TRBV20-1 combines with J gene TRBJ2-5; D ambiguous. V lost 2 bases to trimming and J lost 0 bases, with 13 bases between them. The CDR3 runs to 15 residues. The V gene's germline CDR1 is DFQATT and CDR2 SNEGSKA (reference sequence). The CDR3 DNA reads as TGCAGTGCTAGATCCCGGGCTCGGAACCAAGAGACCCAGTACTTC. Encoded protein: CSARSRARNQETQYF.

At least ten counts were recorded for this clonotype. The CDR3 sequence: CASAVASGYNEQFF. The CDR3 DNA follows: TGTGCCAGCGCCGTGGCTAGCGGTTACAATGAGCAGTTCTTC. The chain joins TRBV7-2 to TRBJ2-1, with 7 bases lining up with TRBD2. The CDR3 contains 14 residues. The junction had 8 bases not matched to a gene; V was cut back by 8 bases and J by 4 bases. The germline gives CDR1 SGHTA, CDR2 FQGNSA.